A single T cell receptor (beta chain) is shown here with its context. For the library, individual cDNA molecules each received unique molecular identifiers. TCRdb ran MiXCR on the RACE reads and lists one entry per CDR3 protein. Of some 180,000 distinct CDR3 sequences listed, 24% are singletons. This sample was included in a study of human T cells and chemical hapten exposure. Whole-study context: Donors were sensitized with 2% DPC on the upper inner arm.

This CDR3 region has 18 residues. Per the germline V gene, CDR1 is LGHNA and CDR2 is YNFKEQ. V shed 1 base and J 1 base; nucleotides not matched to a gene: 9. Sample time point: patch test 3, about 24 weeks after DPC sensitization. Treatment indicated: therapeutic diphenylcyclopropenone sensitization with weekly scalp DPC. Someone pulled total RNA out of unfractionated whole blood. The chain employs TRBV4-2 and TRBJ2-2; 7 nucleotides match TRBD1. The sample consisted of whole blood, taken in connection with sensitization to the hapten diphenylcyclopropenone (DPC). This TCR came from a middle-aged woman with alopecia areata. Some clones in this sample may be carry-over from other donors' samples. The CDR3 here is CASSQGYRGPMNTGELFF. In DNA form, the CDR3 reads TGTGCCAGCAGCCAAGGGTATAGGGGGCCGATGAACACCGGGGAGCTGTTTTTT.